The clone carrying this TCR beta chain is a singleton in its sample. Its antigen is not known. The repertoire was sequenced with immunoSEQ multiplex PCR; TCRdb's copy has only in-frame clones and lacks some. Of about 360,000 clones detected, less than 85% appear once; the ten largest clones hold 10%. The data stem from a study of shared clonotypes between healthy human individuals. Study-wide background: Serving as donors were a couple of women and a few men, whose ages spanned 18 to 49. Whole-study findings and limits: Memory subsets had estimated richness that was generally smaller than that of naive subsets.

CDR1 and CDR2 (germline): SGHRS, YFSETQ. The V end was cut by 0 bases, the J end by 3 bases, with 7 bases between. CDR3 length: 13 residues. The sequence derives from a man in his thirties or forties in good health. This chain joins TRBV5-1 and TRBJ2-7; D call uncertain. Source material: memory CD4+ T cells sorted from blood. Subset meaning: CD45RA-negative fraction. The CDR3 bases are TGCGCCAGCAGCTTGGCCTGGGGCTACGAGCAGTACTTC. Protein product: CASSLAWGYEQYF.